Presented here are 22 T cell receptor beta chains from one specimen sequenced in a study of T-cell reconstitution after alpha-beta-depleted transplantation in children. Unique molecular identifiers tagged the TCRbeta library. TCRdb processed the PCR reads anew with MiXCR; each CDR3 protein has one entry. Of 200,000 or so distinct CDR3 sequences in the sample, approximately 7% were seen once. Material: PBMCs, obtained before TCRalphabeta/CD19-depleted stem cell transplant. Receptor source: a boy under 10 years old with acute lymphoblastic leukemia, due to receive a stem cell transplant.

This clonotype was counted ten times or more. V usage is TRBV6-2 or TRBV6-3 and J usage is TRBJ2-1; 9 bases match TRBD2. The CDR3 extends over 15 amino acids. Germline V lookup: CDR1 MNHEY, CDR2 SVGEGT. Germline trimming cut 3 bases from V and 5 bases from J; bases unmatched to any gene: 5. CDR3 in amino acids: CASSYYSGRNNEQFF. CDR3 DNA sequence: TGTGCCAGCAGTTATTATAGCGGGAGAAACAATGAGCAGTTCTTC.

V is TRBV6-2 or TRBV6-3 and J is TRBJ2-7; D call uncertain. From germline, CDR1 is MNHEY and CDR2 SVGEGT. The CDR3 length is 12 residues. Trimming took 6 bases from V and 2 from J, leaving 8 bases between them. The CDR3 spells CASRAQTYEQYF. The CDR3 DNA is TGTGCCAGCAGGGCTCAGACCTACGAGCAGTACTTC.

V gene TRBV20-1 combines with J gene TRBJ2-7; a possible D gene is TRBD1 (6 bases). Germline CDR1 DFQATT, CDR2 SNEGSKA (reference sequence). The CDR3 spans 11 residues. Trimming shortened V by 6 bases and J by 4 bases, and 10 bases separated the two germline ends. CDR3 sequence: CSAKQGYEQYF. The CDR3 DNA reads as TGCAGTGCAAAACAGGGATACGAGCAGTACTTC.

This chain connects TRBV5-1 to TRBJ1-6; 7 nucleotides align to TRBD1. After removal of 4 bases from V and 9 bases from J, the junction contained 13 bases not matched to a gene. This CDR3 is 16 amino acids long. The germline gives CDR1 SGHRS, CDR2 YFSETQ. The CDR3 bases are TGCGCCAGCAGCCTCGCACCCGGGACAGAGGGTTCACCCCTCCACTTT. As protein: CASSLAPGTEGSPLHF.

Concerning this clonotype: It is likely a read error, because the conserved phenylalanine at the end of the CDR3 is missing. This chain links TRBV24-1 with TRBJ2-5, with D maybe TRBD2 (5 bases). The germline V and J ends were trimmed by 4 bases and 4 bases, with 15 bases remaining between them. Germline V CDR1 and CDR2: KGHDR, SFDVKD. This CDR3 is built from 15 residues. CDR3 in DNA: TGTGCCACCAGTGACGCCAGCCGGGAAACAGAGACCCAGTACTCC. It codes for CATSDASRETETQYS.

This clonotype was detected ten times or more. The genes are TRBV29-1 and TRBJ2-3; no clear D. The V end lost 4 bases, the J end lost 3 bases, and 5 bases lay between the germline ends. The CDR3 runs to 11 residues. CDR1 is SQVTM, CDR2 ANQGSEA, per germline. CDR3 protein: CSVGETDTQYF. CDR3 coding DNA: TGCAGCGTTGGAGAAACAGATACGCAGTATTTT.

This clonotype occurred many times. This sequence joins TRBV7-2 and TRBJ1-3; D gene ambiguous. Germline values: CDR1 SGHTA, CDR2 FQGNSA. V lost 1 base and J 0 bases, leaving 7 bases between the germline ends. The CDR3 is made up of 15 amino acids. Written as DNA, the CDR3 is TGTGCCAGCAGCTTAGACCGTAACTCTGGAAACACCATATATTTT. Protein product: CASSLDRNSGNTIYF.

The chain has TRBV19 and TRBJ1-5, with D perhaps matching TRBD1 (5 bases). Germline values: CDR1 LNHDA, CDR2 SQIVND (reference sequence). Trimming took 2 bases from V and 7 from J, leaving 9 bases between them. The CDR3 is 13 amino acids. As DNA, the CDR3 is TGTGCCAGTAGTATAACAGGTTCCCAGCCCCAGCATTTT. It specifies CASSITGSQPQHF.

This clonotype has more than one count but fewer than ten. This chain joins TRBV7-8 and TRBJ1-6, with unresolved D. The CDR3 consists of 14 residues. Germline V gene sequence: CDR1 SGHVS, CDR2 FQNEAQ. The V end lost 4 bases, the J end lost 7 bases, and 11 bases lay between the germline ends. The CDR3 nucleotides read TGTGCCAGCAGCTCCCGGTCGGGGAATTCACCCCTCCACTTT. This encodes CASSSRSGNSPLHF.

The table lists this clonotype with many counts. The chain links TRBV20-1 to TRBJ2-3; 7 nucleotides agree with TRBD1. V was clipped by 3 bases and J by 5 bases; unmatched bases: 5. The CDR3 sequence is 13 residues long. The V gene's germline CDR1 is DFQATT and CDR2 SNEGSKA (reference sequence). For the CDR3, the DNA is TGCAGTGCTAGTTTCAGGGGGAGAGATACGCAGTATTTT. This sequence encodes CSASFRGRDTQYF.

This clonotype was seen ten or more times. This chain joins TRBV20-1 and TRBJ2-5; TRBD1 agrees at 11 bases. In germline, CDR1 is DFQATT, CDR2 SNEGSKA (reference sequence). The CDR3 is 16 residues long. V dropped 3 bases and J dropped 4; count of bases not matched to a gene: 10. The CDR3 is CSASDYRTGGLETQYF. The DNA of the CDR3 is TGCAGTGCTAGTGACTATAGGACAGGGGGCTTAGAGACCCAGTACTTC.

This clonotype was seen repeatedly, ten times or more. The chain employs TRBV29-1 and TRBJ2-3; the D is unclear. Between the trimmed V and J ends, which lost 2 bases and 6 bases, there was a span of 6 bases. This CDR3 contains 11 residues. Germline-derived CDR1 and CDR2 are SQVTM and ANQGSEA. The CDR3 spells CSVESRDTQYF. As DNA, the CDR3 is TGCAGCGTTGAATCGCGGGATACGCAGTATTTT.

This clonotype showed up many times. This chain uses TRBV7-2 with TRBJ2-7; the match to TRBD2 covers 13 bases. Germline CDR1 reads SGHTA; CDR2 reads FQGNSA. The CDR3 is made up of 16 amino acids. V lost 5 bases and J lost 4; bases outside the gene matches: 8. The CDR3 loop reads CASSPRLAGGGYEQYF. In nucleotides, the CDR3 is TGTGCCAGCAGCCCGCGACTAGCGGGGGGTGGGTACGAGCAGTACTTC.

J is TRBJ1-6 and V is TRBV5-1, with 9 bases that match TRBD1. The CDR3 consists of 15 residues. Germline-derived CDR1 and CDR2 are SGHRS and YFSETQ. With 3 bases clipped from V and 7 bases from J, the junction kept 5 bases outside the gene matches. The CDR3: CASSWAGTGNSPLHF. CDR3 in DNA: TGCGCCAGCAGCTGGGCGGGGACAGGGAATTCACCCCTCCACTTT.

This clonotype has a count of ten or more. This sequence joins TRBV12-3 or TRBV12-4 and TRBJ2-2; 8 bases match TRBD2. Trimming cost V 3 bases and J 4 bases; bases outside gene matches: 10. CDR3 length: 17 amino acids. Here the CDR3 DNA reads TGTGCCAGCAGTTTTATCGGGGGGGCCGGTGGCACCGGGGAGCTGTTTTTT. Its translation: CASSFIGGAGGTGELFF.

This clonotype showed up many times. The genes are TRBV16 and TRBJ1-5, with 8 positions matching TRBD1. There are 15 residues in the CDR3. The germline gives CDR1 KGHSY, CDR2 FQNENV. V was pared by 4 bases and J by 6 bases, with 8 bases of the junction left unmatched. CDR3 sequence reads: CASSPDRVFGQPQHF. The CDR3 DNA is TGTGCCAGCAGCCCGGACAGGGTGTTTGGTCAGCCCCAGCATTTT.

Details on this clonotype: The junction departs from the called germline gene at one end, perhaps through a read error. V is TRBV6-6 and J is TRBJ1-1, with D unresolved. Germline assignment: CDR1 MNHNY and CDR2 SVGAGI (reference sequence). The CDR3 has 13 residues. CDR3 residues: CPSSYGSNTEAFF. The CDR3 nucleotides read TGTCCCAGCAGTTACGGGTCGAACACTGAAGCTTTCTTT.

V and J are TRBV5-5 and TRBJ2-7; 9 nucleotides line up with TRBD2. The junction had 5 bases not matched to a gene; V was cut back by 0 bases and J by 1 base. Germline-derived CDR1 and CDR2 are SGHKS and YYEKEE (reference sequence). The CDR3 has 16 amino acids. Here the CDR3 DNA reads TGTGCCAGCAGCTTGGCAGCTAGCGGGAAATCCTACGAGCAGTACTTC. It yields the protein CASSLAASGKSYEQYF.

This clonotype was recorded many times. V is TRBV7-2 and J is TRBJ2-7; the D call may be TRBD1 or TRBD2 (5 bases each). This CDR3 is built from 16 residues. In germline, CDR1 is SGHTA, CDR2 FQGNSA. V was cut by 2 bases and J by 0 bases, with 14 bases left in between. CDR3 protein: CASSLYGLGVSYEQYF. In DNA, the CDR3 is TGTGCCAGCAGCTTATACGGTTTGGGGGTCTCCTACGAGCAGTACTTC.

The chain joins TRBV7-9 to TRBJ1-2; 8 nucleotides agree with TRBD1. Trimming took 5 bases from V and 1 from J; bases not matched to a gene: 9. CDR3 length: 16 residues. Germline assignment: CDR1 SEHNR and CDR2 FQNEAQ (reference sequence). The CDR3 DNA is TGTGCCAGCAGCCCGGGACAGGAGTTCATTAACTATGGCTACACCTTC. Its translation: CASSPGQEFINYGYTF.

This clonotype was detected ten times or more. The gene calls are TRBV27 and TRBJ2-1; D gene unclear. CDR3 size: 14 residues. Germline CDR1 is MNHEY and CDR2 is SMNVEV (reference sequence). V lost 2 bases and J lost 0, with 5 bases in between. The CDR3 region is CASSLGLSYNEQFF. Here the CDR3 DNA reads TGTGCCAGCAGTTTAGGGCTCTCCTACAATGAGCAGTTCTTC.

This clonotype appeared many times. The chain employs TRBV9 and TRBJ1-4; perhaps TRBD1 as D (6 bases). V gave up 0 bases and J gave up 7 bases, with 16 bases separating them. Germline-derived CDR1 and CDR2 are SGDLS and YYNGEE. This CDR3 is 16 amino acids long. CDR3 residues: CASSVAPTGLGEKLFF. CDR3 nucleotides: TGTGCCAGCAGCGTAGCCCCCACAGGGCTGGGTGAAAAACTGTTTTTT.